The clone carrying this T cell receptor beta chain is a singleton in its sample. Generated by immunoSEQ multiplex PCR, the TCRdb table keeps only in-frame clones and is missing some. The table shows over 3,000 clones, with 82% occurring only once. This sample is drawn from a study of hypomethylating agent response in myelodysplastic syndrome. Study-level information: The most frequent mutation was TET2, in 5 of 11 patients.

This material consisted of bone marrow, taken before or after starting hypomethylating agent treatment for myelodysplastic syndrome (not recorded which). This TCR came from a human donor with myelodysplastic syndrome.

The chain's CDR3 is CASSLLNGETQYF. The DNA of the CDR3 is TGTGCCAGCAGCCTCCTAAATGGGGAGACGCAGTATTTT. This chain uses TRBV5-8 with TRBJ2-3, with D perhaps TRBD2 (5 bases). Germline V gene sequence: CDR1 SGHTS, CDR2 YDEGEE. The CDR3 runs to 13 residues. Trimming took off 4 bases at V and 9 bases at J, with 15 bases between the two ends.